This TCR beta chain was sequenced during a study of blood T cell repertoires in COVID-19. Study in general: COVID-19 samples from acute and convalescent phases originated in the United States, Italy and Spain. T cells, B-cell-depleted T cells, or PBMCs supplied cDNA or gDNA.

In the source study's methods: Estimation of nucleated cell counts relied on the amplification of reference gene primers. Profiling relied on immunoSEQ multiplex PCR, and the TCRdb table lists in-frame clones only, not all of them. For V, J and clone size, that table is used; D and trimming come from the DNA. The top ten clones hold 0.75% to 1% of a sample with 250,000 or so clones, around nine tenths of them seen once. CDR3 length equals 15 residues. Germline CDR1 reads MNHEY; CDR2 reads SMNVEV (reference sequence). Trimming cost V 5 bases and J 1 base, with 12 bases left between them. The chain employs TRBV27 and TRBJ1-5; D gene ambiguous. What was sequenced was peripheral blood. The clonotype was recovered from a woman aged 35 to 49 who had recovered from COVID-19. This CDR3 is CASSPASTSNQPQHF. CDR3 nucleotides: TGTGCCAGCAGTCCCGCGAGCACCAGCAATCAGCCCCAGCATTTT.